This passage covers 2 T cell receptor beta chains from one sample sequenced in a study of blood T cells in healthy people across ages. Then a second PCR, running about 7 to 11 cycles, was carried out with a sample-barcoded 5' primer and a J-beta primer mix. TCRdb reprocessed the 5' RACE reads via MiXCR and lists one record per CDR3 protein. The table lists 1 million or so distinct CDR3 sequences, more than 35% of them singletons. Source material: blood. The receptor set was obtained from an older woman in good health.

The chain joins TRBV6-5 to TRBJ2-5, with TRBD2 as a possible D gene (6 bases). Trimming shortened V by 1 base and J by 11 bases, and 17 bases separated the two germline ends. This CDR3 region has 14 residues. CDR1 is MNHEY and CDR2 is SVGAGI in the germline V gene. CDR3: CASSYFGLPNEQYF. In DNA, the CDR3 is TGTGCCAGCAGTTACTTTGGACTACCCAATGAGCAGTACTTC.

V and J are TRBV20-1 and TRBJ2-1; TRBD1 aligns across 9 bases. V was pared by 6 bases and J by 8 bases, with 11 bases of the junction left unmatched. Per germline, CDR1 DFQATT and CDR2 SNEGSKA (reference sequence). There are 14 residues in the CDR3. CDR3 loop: CSARSYRGQDEQFF. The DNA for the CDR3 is TGCAGTGCCCGGTCGTACAGGGGGCAGGATGAGCAGTTCTTC.